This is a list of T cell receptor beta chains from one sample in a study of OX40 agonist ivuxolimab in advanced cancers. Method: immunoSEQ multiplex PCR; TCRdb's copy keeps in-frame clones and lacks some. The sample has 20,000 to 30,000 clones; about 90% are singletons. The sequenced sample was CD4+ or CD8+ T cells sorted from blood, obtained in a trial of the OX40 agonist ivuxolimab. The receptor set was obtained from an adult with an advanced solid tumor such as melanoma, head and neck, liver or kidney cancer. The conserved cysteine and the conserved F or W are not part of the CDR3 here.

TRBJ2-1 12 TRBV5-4 ASSLREGQNEQF
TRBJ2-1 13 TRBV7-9 ASSLGQFSYNEQF
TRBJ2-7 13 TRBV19 ASSMSASGAYEQY
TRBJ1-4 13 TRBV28 ASSSYPAANEKLF
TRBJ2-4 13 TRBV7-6 ASSLDEGGSNIQY
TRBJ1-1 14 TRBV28 ASSLKLGQGFPEAF
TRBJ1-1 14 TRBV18 ASSPPPRQVNTEAF
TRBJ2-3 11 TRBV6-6 ASSYSARDTQY
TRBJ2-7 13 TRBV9 ASSEGDSHLYEQY
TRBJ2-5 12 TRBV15 ATSRVNPQETQY
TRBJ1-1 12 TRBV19 ASSITGGSPEAF
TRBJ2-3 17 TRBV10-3 ATRSLWSGDGPTTDTQY
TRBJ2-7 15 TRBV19 ASSIATTSGASYEQY
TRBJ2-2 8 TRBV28 ASSTTELF
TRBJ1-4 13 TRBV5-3 ARSLRVGPGEKLF
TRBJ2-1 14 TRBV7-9 ASSLPSSGTYNEQF
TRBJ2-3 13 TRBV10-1 ASSWEQGMSDTQY
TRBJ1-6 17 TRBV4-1 ASSQDPPVPGGLSSPLH
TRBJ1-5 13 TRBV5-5 ASSLDPGTHQPQH
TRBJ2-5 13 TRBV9 ASSVGAENKETQY
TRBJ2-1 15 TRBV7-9 ASTSFTSGSSYNEQF
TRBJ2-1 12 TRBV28 AASGTSVPHPEF
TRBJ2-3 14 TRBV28 ASSRSRQGSTDTQY
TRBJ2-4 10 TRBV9 ASSSTGNIQY
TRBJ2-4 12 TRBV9 ASGGDRAKNIQY
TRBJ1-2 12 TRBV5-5 ASSPFGEPYGYT
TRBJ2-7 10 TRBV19 ASRGVTYEQY